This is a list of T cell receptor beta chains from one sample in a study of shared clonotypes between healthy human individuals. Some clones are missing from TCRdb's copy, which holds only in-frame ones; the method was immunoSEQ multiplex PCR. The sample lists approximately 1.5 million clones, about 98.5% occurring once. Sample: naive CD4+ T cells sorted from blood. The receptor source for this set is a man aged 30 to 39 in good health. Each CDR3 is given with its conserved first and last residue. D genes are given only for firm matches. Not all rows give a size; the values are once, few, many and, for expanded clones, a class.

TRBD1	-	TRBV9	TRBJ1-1	CASSSFPGQGISTEAFF	TGTGCCAGCAGCTCATTTCCGGGACAGGGTATCAGCACTGAAGCTTTCTTT
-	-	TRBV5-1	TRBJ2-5	CASSLGQNSETQYF	TGCGCCAGCAGCTTGGGACAGAATAGCGAGACCCAGTACTTC
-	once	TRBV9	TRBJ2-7	CASSVGARDDSYEQYF	TGTGCCAGCAGCGTAGGAGCGAGGGACGACTCCTACGAGCAGTACTTC
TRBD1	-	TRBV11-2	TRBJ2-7	CASSLGQGLYEQYF	TGTGCCAGCAGCTTAGGACAGGGCCTCTACGAGCAGTACTTC
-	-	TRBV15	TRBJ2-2	CATSVGWGPYTGELFF	TGTGCCACCAGCGTGGGGTGGGGGCCCTACACCGGGGAGCTGTTTTTT
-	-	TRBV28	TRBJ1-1	CASSLFRDLGAFF	TGTGCCAGCAGTTTGTTTAGGGATCTAGGGGCTTTCTTT
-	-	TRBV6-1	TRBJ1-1	CASRTLQRTLF	TGTGCCAGCAGGACTTTACAGAGGACCCTCTTT
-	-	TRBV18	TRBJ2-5	CASSPPVTRETQYF	TGTGCCAGCTCACCACCGGTTACGAGGGAGACCCAGTACTTC
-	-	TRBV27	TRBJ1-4	CASSSLSTEKLFF	TGTGCCAGCAGTTCACTCAGTACTGAAAAACTGTTTTTT
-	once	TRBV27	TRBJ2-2	CASSLEWGTGELFF	TGTGCCAGCAGTTTGGAATGGGGGACCGGGGAGCTGTTTTTT
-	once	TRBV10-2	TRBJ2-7	CASSQGGYEQYF	TGCGCCAGCAGTCAAGGAGGCTACGAGCAGTACTTC
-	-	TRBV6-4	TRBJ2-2	CASSDTRSYTGELFF	TGTGCCAGCAGTGACACCCGGAGTTACACCGGGGAGCTGTTTTTT
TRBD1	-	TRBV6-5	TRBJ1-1	CASSWAGQPMNTEAFF	TGTGCCAGCAGTTGGGCGGGACAGCCCATGAACACTGAAGCTTTCTTT
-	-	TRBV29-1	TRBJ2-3	CSPRKDRPSTDTQYF	TGCAGCCCAAGAAAAGACAGGCCTAGCACAGATACGCAGTATTTT
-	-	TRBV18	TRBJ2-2	CASSPRALQGPNTGELFF	TGTGCCAGCTCACCACGGGCCCTACAGGGTCCGAACACCGGGGAGCTGTTTTTT
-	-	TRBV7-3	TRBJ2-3	CASSLSGAIKNTQYF	TGTGCCAGCAGCTTATCGGGAGCCATTAAGAATACGCAGTATTTT
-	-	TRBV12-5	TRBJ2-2	CASGLGQAGTGELFF	TGTGCTAGTGGTTTGGGCCAGGCGGGGACCGGGGAGCTGTTTTTT
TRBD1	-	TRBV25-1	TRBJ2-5	CASLRDREETQYF	TGTGCCAGCCTCCGGGACAGGGAAGAGACCCAGTACTTC
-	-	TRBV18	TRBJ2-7	CASSPRLESSYEQYF	TGTGCCAGCTCACCGAGATTGGAGAGCTCCTACGAGCAGTACTTC